These 17 T cell receptor beta chains were sequenced from one sample in a study of blood T cell dynamics during melanoma immunotherapy. Repertoires were generated with immunoSEQ multiplex PCR, while TCRdb's copy carries only in-frame clones and drops some. The table includes roughly 4,600 clones, around 76% detected once. The time point: week 3, after first cycle of checkpoint inhibitor. The sample consisted of blood, taken from a patient treated with checkpoint blockade. These receptor sequences come from a human donor with melanoma.

This clone came up a few times. The CDR3 reads CSVGSRAYGYTF. The CDR3 nucleotides read TGCAGCGTTGGAAGCAGGGCCTATGGCTACACCTTC. This rearrangement joins TRBV29-1 to TRBJ1-2; the D gene is possibly TRBD1 (5 bases). Trimming removed 4 bases at V and 4 bases at J, with 10 bases between. The germline V gene encodes CDR1 SQVTM and CDR2 ANQGSEA. The CDR3 has 12 residues.

Of note for this clone: Other DNA sequences in the sample encode the same CDR3. The chain uses TRBV7-2 and TRBJ1-1; D might be TRBD1 (5 bases). V was pared by 5 bases and J by 1 base, with 8 bases between. From germline, CDR1 is SGHTA and CDR2 FQGNSA. This CDR3 region has 13 residues. CDR3 nucleotides: TGTGCCAGCAGCCGACAGTGGAACACTGAAGCTTTCTTT. This sequence encodes CASSRQWNTEAFF. The full variable domain, its missing parts supplied by reference TRBV7-2 and TRBJ1-1, is GAGVSQSPSNKVTEKGKDVELRCDPISGHTALYWYRQSLGQGLEFLIYFQGNSAPDKSGLPSDRFSAERTGGSVSTLTIQRTQQEDSAVYLCASSRQWNTEAFFGQGTRLTVV.

The chain links TRBV7-2 to TRBJ2-5; 11 bases agree with TRBD2. This CDR3 is 15 amino acids long. CDR1 SGHTA and CDR2 FQGNSA come from the germline V gene. With V trimmed by 3 bases and J by 1 base, 1 base remained unmatched. The CDR3 is CASSLTSGAQETQYF. CDR3 nucleotide sequence: TGTGCCAGCAGCTTGACTAGCGGGGCCCAAGAGACCCAGTACTTC.

The chain links TRBV7-9 to TRBJ1-2, with D possibly matching TRBD1 (6 bases). V shed 1 base and J shed 6 bases, with 12 bases lying between them. This CDR3 region has 14 residues. Looked up from germline, CDR1 is SEHNR and CDR2 is FQNEAQ (reference sequence). CDR3 sequence reads: CASSLVVRGDGYTF. For the CDR3, the DNA is TGTGCCAGCAGCTTAGTTGTCAGGGGAGATGGCTACACCTTC. The whole variable domain, remainder taken from reference TRBV7-9 and TRBJ1-2, is DTGVSQNPRHKITKRGQNVTFRCDPISEHNRLYWYRQTLGQGPEFLTYFQNEAQLEKSRLLSDRFSAERPKGSFSTLEIQRTEQGDSAMYLCASSLVVRGDGYTFGSGTRLTVV.

The sample holds a few counts of this clone. The chain is built from TRBV6-6 and TRBJ1-2, with D unclear. This CDR3 is built from 10 residues. Germline CDR1 and CDR2: MNHNY and SVGAGI (reference sequence). Trimming stripped 10 bases from V and 8 bases from J, with 11 bases between. The CDR3: CATQQEGYTF. As DNA, the CDR3 is TGTGCCACCCAGCAGGAGGGCTACACCTTC.

This clone occurred once. This chain uses TRBV6-5 with TRBJ2-7; 7 bases agree with TRBD1. Germline V gene data show CDR1 as MNHEY and CDR2 as SVGAGI. The CDR3 totals 14 residues. Losses at the gene ends were 6 bases for V and 7 bases for J; bases not matched to a gene: 12. The CDR3 spells CASRRQGRRWEQYF. The CDR3 bases are TGTGCCAGCAGACGACAGGGAAGACGATGGGAGCAGTACTTC.

The chain has TRBV23-1 and TRBJ1-5, with D maybe TRBD1 (6 bases). TRBV23-1 is treated as an ORF (open reading frame) with a function not yet certain. The length of the CDR3 is 20 residues. Trimming took 2 bases from V and 6 from J, leaving 29 bases between them. The CDR3 reads CASSQAGPYWAPRGGQPQHF. The CDR3 nucleotides read TGCGCCAGCAGTCAAGCGGGACCCTATTGGGCTCCCAGAGGGGGTCAGCCCCAGCATTTT.

The chain is built from TRBV5-1 and TRBJ2-3; 14 bases match TRBD2. The CDR3 length is 17 residues. V shed 4 bases and J 8 bases; nucleotides not matched to a gene: 12. Germline CDR1 and CDR2: SGHRS and YFSETQ. CDR3 region: CASSGTGLAGAQITQYF. The CDR3 DNA reads TGCGCCAGCAGCGGGACGGGACTAGCGGGGGCCCAGATTACGCAGTATTTT.

The sample holds one count of this clone. This rearrangement joins TRBV25-1 to TRBJ1-1; 8 nucleotides line up with TRBD1. J was trimmed by 4 bases and V by 6 bases; bases with no gene match: 13. From germline, CDR1 is MGHDK and CDR2 SYGVNS. The CDR3 is made up of 16 amino acids. CDR3 in amino acids: CASSLKGRGRFTEAFF. The CDR3 DNA sequence: TGTGCCAGCAGCCTCAAGGGCAGGGGGCGCTTCACTGAAGCTTTCTTT.

CDR3 DNA: TGTGCCAGCAGCTTTTCCAGTCTATATGGCTACACCTTC. It encodes CASSFSSLYGYTF. J is TRBJ1-2 and V is TRBV7-2; D remains unclear. The germline V gene encodes CDR1 SGHTA and CDR2 FQGNSA. The CDR3 has 13 residues. Trimming removed 3 bases from V and 5 bases from J, with 10 bases in between. Together with reference TRBV7-2 and TRBJ1-2, the CDR3 gives the full variable domain: GAGVSQSPSNKVTEKGKDVELRCDPISGHTALYWYRQSLGQGLEFLIYFQGNSAPDKSGLPSDRFSAERTGGSVSTLTIQRTQQEDSAVYLCASSFSSLYGYTFGSGTRLTVV.

This sequence joins TRBV4-3 and TRBJ2-3; D not certain. Trimming removed 4 bases from V and 1 base from J, with 6 bases in between. The length of the CDR3 is 13 residues. Germline CDR1 is LGHNA and CDR2 is YSLEER. The CDR3 region is CASSPGRTDTQYF. CDR3 bases: TGCGCCAGCAGCCCAGGTCGCACAGATACGCAGTATTTT.

This clone is deemed large. The V call is TRBV7-3, the J call TRBJ1-2, with 8 bases identical to TRBD1. J gave up 4 bases and V 5 bases, and 6 bases lay outside the gene matches. From germline, CDR1 is SGHTA and CDR2 FQGTGA. There are 14 residues in the CDR3. The DNA of the CDR3 is TGTGCCAGCAGCCACGGGACAGGAGCCTATGGCTACACCTTC. This sequence encodes CASSHGTGAYGYTF.

This clone has just one count. The chain recombines TRBV10-3 with TRBJ2-3, with 9 bases that match TRBD1. The junction had 5 bases not matched to a gene; V was cut back by 7 bases and J by 6 bases. The CDR3 extends over 13 amino acids. The V gene's germline CDR1 is ENHRY and CDR2 SYGVKD. The CDR3 region is CAIKLQGADTQYF. For the CDR3, the DNA is TGTGCCATCAAACTACAGGGGGCCGATACGCAGTATTTT.

The V gene is TRBV7-6, the J gene TRBJ2-1; D possibly corresponds to TRBD2 (7 bases). Germline V gives CDR1 SGHVS, CDR2 FNYEAQ. The V end lost 1 base, the J end lost 4 bases, and 14 bases lay between the germline ends. The CDR3 runs to 16 residues. The DNA of the CDR3 is TGTGCCAGCAGCTTAGAGTCCGGGGGGCGTTACAATGAGCAGTTCTTC. This encodes CASSLESGGRYNEQFF.

This sequence joins TRBV11-3 and TRBJ1-5; D is uncertain. V was cut by 4 bases and J by 6 bases, with 10 bases left in between. Germline V gene lookup returns CDR1 SGHNT and CDR2 YENEEA. CDR3 length equals 13 residues. CDR3 in amino acids: CASSSAGSQPQHF. The CDR3 DNA sequence: TGTGCCAGCAGCTCTGCCGGATCTCAGCCCCAGCATTTT.

This clone was detected only a few times. The chain recombines TRBV6-5 with TRBJ1-2; perhaps TRBD1 as D (6 bases). Trimming took off 0 bases at V and 5 bases at J, with 13 bases between the two ends. There are 15 residues in the CDR3. Germline V lookup: CDR1 MNHEY, CDR2 SVGAGI. The CDR3 protein is CASSYSTGSGYGYTF. The CDR3 nucleotides are TGTGCCAGCAGTTACTCGACAGGTTCTGGATATGGCTACACCTTC.

The table lists this clone with a count of one. The gene calls are TRBV4-1 and TRBJ1-2; D possibly corresponds to TRBD1 (6 bases). Germline CDR1 MGHRA, CDR2 YSYEKL. The CDR3 consists of 14 residues. Trimming took 0 bases from V and 3 from J, leaving 8 bases between them. The CDR3 DNA follows: TGCGCCAGCAGCCAAGAGGGGGCCCACTATGGCTACACCTTC. It translates to CASSQEGAHYGYTF.